This T cell receptor (beta chain) was observed in a study of T cells in women clearing cervical HPV infection. Study at large: Controls gave blood once infection was undetectable; cases at lesion identification.

This CDR3 is built from 14 residues. Trimming pared 7 bases from V and 0 bases from J, leaving 13 bases between. Looked up from germline, CDR1 is LNHDA and CDR2 is SQIVND (reference sequence). This table comes from immunoSEQ multiplex PCR, and its TCRdb copy is limited to in-frame clones, with some not included. Its table lists roughly 38,000 clones. To note about this clone: Read sequence stops 3 residues before the CDR3 end, and the germline J gene provides the missing end.

The sequenced sample was blood buffy coat. This chain uses TRBV19 with TRBJ2-7; no clear D. The source is a woman aged 18-70 years with a cervical HPV16 infection that either progressed to CIN3+ or cleared (not recorded which). This chain's CDR3 is CASKARSSSYEQYF. The sequenced part of the CDR3 DNA is TGTGCCAGTAAAGCTAGATCGAGCTCCTACGAG.